This is a list of T cell receptor beta chains from one sample in a study of blood T cells in healthy people across ages. From the 5' RACE reads, TCRdb called clonotypes with MiXCR, one entry per CDR3 protein. The sample consists of approximately 1,100,000 distinct CDR3 sequences, 40% to 55% of them appearing once. The sample comprised blood. The receptors originated from a woman aged 60-75 years in good health. The CDR3 runs from the conserved cysteine through the conserved F or W. The order of the fields is V gene, J gene, clone size, D gene, CDR3 protein, CDR3 DNA. D genes are given only for firm matches. Clone size is given for some rows only: seen once, a few or many times, or a class if the clone is expanded.

>TRBV7-9|TRBJ2-4|few|NA
CASSEQAVQYF
TGTGCCAGCAGCGAACAGGCGGTACAGTACTTC
>TRBV4-2|TRBJ2-3|NA|NA
CASSQDEGLARDTQYF
TGTGCCAGCAGCCAAGATGAAGGGTTAGCTAGGGATACGCAGTATTTT
>TRBV20-1|TRBJ1-1|once|NA
CSARRGQLMNTEAFF
TGCAGTGCACGCAGAGGACAGCTGATGAACACTGAAGCTTTCTTT
>TRBV12-3/TRBV12-4|TRBJ2-7|NA|NA
CASSLAGSPWNYEQYF
TGTGCCAGCAGTTTAGCGGGTAGCCCTTGGAACTACGAGCAGTACTTC
>TRBV28|TRBJ2-7|few|TRBD2
CASVSPYQRETYEQYF
TGTGCCAGCGTATCACCCTACCAGCGGGAGACCTACGAGCAGTACTTC
>TRBV29-1|TRBJ1-1|NA|NA
CSGKQVNTEAFF
TGCAGCGGAAAACAGGTGAACACTGAAGCTTTCTTT
>TRBV7-3|TRBJ2-7|few|NA
CASSLVASETYEQYF
TGTGCCAGCAGCTTAGTGGCTAGCGAAACCTACGAGCAGTACTTC
>TRBV20-1|TRBJ2-7|few|NA
CSARVGHPNEQYF
TGCAGTGCTAGGGTGGGACATCCCAACGAGCAGTACTTC
>TRBV10-2|TRBJ2-7|NA|NA
CASSEINEQYF
TGCGCCAGCAGTGAGATCAACGAGCAGTACTTC
>TRBV12-3/TRBV12-4|TRBJ1-5|NA|NA
CASSLLAQPQHF
TGTGCCAGCAGTTTATTGGCTCAGCCCCAGCATTTT
>TRBV6-5|TRBJ2-3|NA|NA
CASSSIKRSDTQYF
TGTGCCAGCAGTTCGATTAAGCGATCAGATACGCAGTATTTT
>TRBV20-1|TRBJ1-6|NA|NA
CSAEDGPNSPLHF
TGCAGTGCCGAGGACGGACCCAATTCACCCCTCCACTTT
>TRBV7-9|TRBJ2-1|NA|TRBD2
CASSSPTSGDRGNEQFF
TGTGCCAGCAGCTCCCCGACTAGCGGGGACCGGGGCAATGAGCAGTTCTTC
>TRBV7-3|TRBJ2-7|NA|NA
CASSSVRGDQYF
TGTGCCAGCAGCTCCGTACGAGGCGACCAGTACTTC
>TRBV27|TRBJ1-2|NA|TRBD1
CASSLTGQGKGASGYTF
TGTGCCAGCAGTTTAACCGGACAGGGGAAAGGGGCTAGTGGCTACACCTTC
>TRBV7-8|TRBJ2-5|few|TRBD2
CASSFSVAGGWEETQYF
TGTGCCAGCAGCTTCTCCGTAGCGGGAGGGTGGGAAGAGACCCAGTACTTC
>TRBV20-1|TRBJ2-1|NA|TRBD2
CSARGTSGSNEQFF
TGCAGTGCTAGGGGGACTAGCGGATCCAATGAGCAGTTCTTC
>TRBV3-1|TRBJ2-1|few|NA
CASSQVLGDPLNEQFF
TGTGCCAGCAGCCAAGTACTAGGGGACCCCTTAAATGAGCAGTTCTTC
>TRBV6-5|TRBJ2-3|NA|NA
CASSLYRFGLMGVDTQYF
TGTGCCAGCAGTTTATATCGATTCGGACTAATGGGAGTAGATACGCAGTATTTT
>TRBV7-9|TRBJ2-7|NA|NA
CASSLAPGTFSYEQYF
TGTGCCAGCAGCTTAGCGCCGGGGACCTTCTCCTACGAGCAGTACTTC
>TRBV6-1|TRBJ2-1|once|TRBD2
CASIPTSGGYNEQFF
TGTGCCAGCATCCCGACTAGCGGGGGTTACAATGAGCAGTTCTTC
>TRBV20-1|TRBJ1-6|NA|NA
CSAMRANNSPLHF
TGCAGTGCTATGAGGGCTAATAATTCACCCCTCCACTTT
>TRBV24-1|TRBJ2-1|NA|NA
CATSDLGQYNEQFF
TGTGCCACCAGTGATTTGGGCCAGTACAATGAGCAGTTCTTC